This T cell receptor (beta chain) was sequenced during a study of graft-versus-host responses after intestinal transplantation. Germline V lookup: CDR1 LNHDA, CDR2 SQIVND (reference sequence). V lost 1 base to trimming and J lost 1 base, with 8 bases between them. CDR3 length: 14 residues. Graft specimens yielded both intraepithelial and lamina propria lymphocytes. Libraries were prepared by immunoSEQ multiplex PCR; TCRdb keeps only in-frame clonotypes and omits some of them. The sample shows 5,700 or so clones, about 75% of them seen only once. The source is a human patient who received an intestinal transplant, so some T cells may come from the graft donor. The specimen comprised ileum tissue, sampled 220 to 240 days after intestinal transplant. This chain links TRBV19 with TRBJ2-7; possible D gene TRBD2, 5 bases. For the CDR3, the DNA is TGTGCCAGTAGTATAGTCGGCGGGTCCTACGAGCAGTACTTC. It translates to CASSIVGGSYEQYF. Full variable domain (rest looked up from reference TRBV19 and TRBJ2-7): DGGITQSPKYLFRKEGQNVTLSCEQNLNHDAMYWYRQDPGQGLRLIYYSQIVNDFQKGDIAEGYSVSREKKESFPLTVTSAQKNPTAFYLCASSIVGGSYEQYFGPGTRLTVT.